This passage covers 4 T cell receptor beta chains from one sample sequenced in a study of T cell changes during pregnancy in multiple sclerosis. Assay: immunoSEQ multiplex PCR; the TCRdb copy retains only in-frame clones and omits some. The repertoire holds 13,000 to 15,000 clones, with around 86% as singletons. Sequenced material: CD8+ T cells from peripheral blood mononuclear cells, taken in the first trimester of pregnancy. Every receptor here comes from a female donor with multiple sclerosis, enrolled in a pregnancy study.

V is TRBV18 and J is TRBJ2-3; D ambiguous. This CDR3 has 14 amino acids. With 5 bases removed from V and 2 bases from J, the gap between germline ends came to 11 bases. From germline, CDR1 is KGHSH and CDR2 LQKENI. The CDR3 sequence is CASSEYRDTDTQYF. For the CDR3, the DNA is TGTGCCAGCTCAGAGTATAGAGACACAGATACGCAGTATTTT.

J is TRBJ1-1 and V is TRBV6-1, with 7 bases aligning to TRBD1. The CDR3 sequence is 13 residues long. The germline V gene encodes CDR1 MNHNS and CDR2 SASEGT. The V and J ends lost 7 bases and 1 base, in that order; junction bases with no gene match: 3. The CDR3 reads CASMRTGNTEAFF. CDR3 in DNA: TGTGCCAGCATGCGGACAGGGAACACTGAAGCTTTCTTT.

The gene calls are TRBV20-1 and TRBJ1-2; weak D call: TRBD1 (5 bases). This CDR3 comprises 11 residues. V lost 3 bases and J 6 bases, leaving 8 bases between the germline ends. Germline-derived CDR1 and CDR2 are DFQATT and SNEGSKA (reference sequence). The CDR3: CSASRGDGYTF. In DNA, the CDR3 is TGCAGTGCTAGTCGGGGGGATGGCTACACCTTC.

This chain links TRBV7-2 with TRBJ2-7; TRBD1 agrees at 10 bases. The CDR3 is 15 amino acids. In germline, CDR1 is SGHTA, CDR2 FQGNSA. The junction had 2 bases not matched to a gene; V was cut back by 1 base and J by 2 bases. The CDR3 nucleotides read TGTGCCAGCAGCTTAGGGGACAGGGGAGCCTACGAGCAGTACTTC. Protein: CASSLGDRGAYEQYF. Based on the CDR3 plus reference TRBV7-2 and TRBJ2-7, the full variable domain is GAGVSQSPSNKVTEKGKDVELRCDPISGHTALYWYRQSLGQGLEFLIYFQGNSAPDKSGLPSDRFSAERTGGSVSTLTIQRTQQEDSAVYLCASSLGDRGAYEQYFGPGTRLTVT.